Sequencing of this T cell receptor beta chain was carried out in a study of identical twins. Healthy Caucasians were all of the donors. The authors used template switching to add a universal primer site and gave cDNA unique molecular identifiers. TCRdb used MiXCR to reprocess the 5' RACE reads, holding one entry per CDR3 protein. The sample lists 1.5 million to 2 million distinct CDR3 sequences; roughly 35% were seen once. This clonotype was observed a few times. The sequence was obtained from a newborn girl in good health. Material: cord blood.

In nucleotides, the CDR3 is TGTGCCAGCAGTGATTCGGGGTACCCCAACTATGGCTACACCTTC. It encodes CASSDSGYPNYGYTF. V is TRBV6-1 and J is TRBJ1-2; D call uncertain. V was shortened by 3 bases and J by 2 bases, with 13 bases between the two germline ends. The CDR3 loop spans 15 amino acids. Germline V gives CDR1 MNHNS, CDR2 SASEGT.